The 28 T cell receptor beta chains in this list originate from one sample, sequenced in a study of cytomegalovirus exposure and HLA in healthy donors. The primer mix had 60 Vbeta and 13 Jbeta primers. Some clones are missing from TCRdb's copy, which holds only in-frame ones; the method was immunoSEQ multiplex PCR. This table holds fewer than 200,000 clones, around 72% found once. Sequenced sample: PBMCs. These receptors all stem from a middle-aged man in good health and CMV-seropositive.

The CDR3 DNA is TGCGCCGTATCGAGGGTAACTGGAAACACCATATATTTT. Amino acids: CAVSRVTGNTIYF. The chain links TRBV4-1 to TRBJ1-3, with no clear D. This CDR3 is 13 amino acids long. The V gene's germline CDR1 is MGHRA and CDR2 YSYEKL. The ends were cut back, 11 bases at V and 2 bases at J, with 13 bases in the middle.

The chain has TRBV5-6 and TRBJ1-6; TRBD1 is a possible D gene (6 bases). The CDR3 is made up of 16 amino acids. Germline values: CDR1 SGHDT, CDR2 YYEEEE. V was trimmed by 4 bases and J by 13 bases, leaving 24 bases between them. The CDR3, as DNA: TGTGCCAGCAGCCTGCGAGGGACACCCCAAAACCGGCCCCTCCACTTT. This gives the protein CASSLRGTPQNRPLHF.

The chain has TRBV5-1 and TRBJ2-5; 9 nucleotides align to TRBD2. CDR1 SGHRS and CDR2 YFSETQ come from the germline V gene. J gave up 4 bases and V 4 bases, and 11 bases lay outside the gene matches. The CDR3 runs 16 residues. CDR3 bases: TGCGCCAGCAGCGGGAGGGCTAGCGGGATTCGAGAGACCCAGTACTTC. Amino acids: CASSGRASGIRETQYF.

V gene TRBV14 combines with J gene TRBJ2-3; D remains unclear. The CDR3 loop spans 14 amino acids. CDR1 SGHDN and CDR2 FVKESK come from the germline V gene. Trimming cost V 0 bases and J 5 bases, with 9 bases left between them. CDR3 coding DNA: TGTGCCAGCAGCCAAGAATCCGTTCGAGATACGCAGTATTTT. Its translation is CASSQESVRDTQYF.

The gene calls are TRBV6-1 and TRBJ2-2; 7 bases line up with TRBD1. CDR3 size: 16 residues. The V and J ends lost 1 base and 3 bases, in that order; junction bases with no gene match: 5. Germline values: CDR1 MNHNS, CDR2 SASEGT. CDR3 residues: CASSEEGGIHTGELFF. The CDR3 region has the DNA TGTGCCAGCAGTGAAGAAGGGGGCATCCACACCGGGGAGCTGTTTTTT.

The rearrangement links TRBV9 to TRBJ1-2; 10 bases map to TRBD1. The J segment lost 4 bases and the V segment lost 4 bases, leaving 13 bases of the junction unmatched. The CDR3 contains 17 residues. CDR1 is SGDLS, CDR2 YYNGEE, per germline. CDR3 sequence: CASSPNPGTGEGYGYTF. The CDR3 bases are TGTGCCAGCAGCCCTAACCCCGGGACAGGGGAGGGCTATGGCTACACCTTC.

V usage is TRBV6-5 and J usage is TRBJ2-7, with 9 bases identical to TRBD1. CDR3 length equals 14 residues. CDR1 and CDR2 from the germline V gene are MNHEY and SVGAGI. V dropped 6 bases and J dropped 3; count of bases not matched to a gene: 6. CDR3 in DNA: TGTGCCAGCAGGGGGACAGGGAATGTCTACGAGCAGTACTTC. This encodes CASRGTGNVYEQYF.

CDR3 in DNA: TGTGCCAGCAGGGCAGGGGGCTTTTCAGCTAATGAAAAACTGTTTTTT. Protein: CASRAGGFSANEKLFF. This chain links TRBV25-1 with TRBJ1-4, with 8 bases that match TRBD1. V lost 6 bases to trimming and J lost 3 bases; unmatched junction nucleotides: 9. The CDR3 spans 16 residues. Germline V gene lookup returns CDR1 MGHDK and CDR2 SYGVNS.

The chain links TRBV6-1 to TRBJ2-5, with a weak D call TRBD1 (6 bases). Between the trimmed V and J ends, which lost 4 bases and 4 bases, there was a span of 13 bases. The CDR3 runs 14 residues. Per germline, CDR1 MNHNS and CDR2 SASEGT. For the CDR3, the DNA is TGTGCCAGCAGTGCACAGGGTGGAGTAGAGACCCAGTACTTC. The encoded protein is CASSAQGGVETQYF.

The V call is TRBV6-5, the J call TRBJ1-1, with 9 bases matching TRBD1. From germline, CDR1 is MNHEY and CDR2 SVGAGI. The CDR3 runs to 14 residues. V shed 5 bases and J 5 bases; nucleotides not matched to a gene: 6. The CDR3 is CASSPGQGITEAFF. The CDR3 DNA sequence: TGTGCCAGCAGTCCGGGACAGGGAATTACTGAAGCTTTCTTT.

The sample holds a few counts of this clone. The V call is TRBV5-1, the J call TRBJ2-5; maybe TRBD1 (6 bases). Germline V gene lookup returns CDR1 SGHRS and CDR2 YFSETQ. The CDR3 consists of 14 residues. Trimming shortened V by 2 bases and J by 1 base, and 9 bases separated the two germline ends. The CDR3 DNA reads TGCGCCAGCAGCTTAGCCAGGGGCCAAGAGACCCAGTACTTC. This sequence encodes CASSLARGQETQYF. The whole variable domain, remainder taken from reference TRBV5-1 and TRBJ2-5, is KAGVTQTPRYLIKTRGQQVTLSCSPISGHRSVSWYQQTPGQGLQFLFEYFSETQRNKGNFPGRFSGRQFSNSRSEMNVSTLELGDSALYLCASSLARGQETQYFGPGTRLLVL.

The chain links TRBV7-9 to TRBJ2-7, with TRBD1 matching 7 bases. The V gene's germline CDR1 is SEHNR and CDR2 FQNEAQ (reference sequence). The CDR3 has 12 amino acids. J lost 4 bases, V lost 5 bases, and 2 bases had no gene match. CDR3 coding DNA: TGTGCCAGCAGCCGACAGGGTTACGAGCAGTACTTC. It encodes CASSRQGYEQYF.

The chain recombines TRBV7-9 with TRBJ1-1, with D tentatively TRBD1 (6 bases). CDR1 and CDR2 (germline): SEHNR, FQNEAQ (reference sequence). V gave up 7 bases and J gave up 1 base, with 16 bases separating them. The CDR3 contains 15 residues. CDR3 sequence reads: CASTPHPGANTEAFF. As DNA, the CDR3 is TGTGCCAGCACACCCCACCCAGGGGCGAACACTGAAGCTTTCTTT.

The rearrangement links TRBV5-1 to TRBJ2-1; the match to TRBD1 covers 8 bases. The CDR3 contains 18 residues. Germline CDR1 SGHRS, CDR2 YFSETQ. Germline trimming cut 4 bases from V and 7 bases from J; bases unmatched to any gene: 19. The CDR3 DNA sequence: TGCGCCAGCAGCCCAGGGAATCCTGGACAGGGCATCTCGAATGAGCAGTTCTTC. Translation gives CASSPGNPGQGISNEQFF.

The chain recombines TRBV9 with TRBJ2-3; 7 bases fit TRBD2. The CDR3 length is 16 residues. The V gene's germline CDR1 is SGDLS and CDR2 YYNGEE. Unmatched junction bases numbered 6, after V lost 0 bases and J lost 2 bases. Written as DNA, the CDR3 is TGTGCCAGCAGCGTAGTGGGGGGGGAAACCACAGATACGCAGTATTTT. Protein: CASSVVGGETTDTQYF.

This chain joins TRBV5-6 and TRBJ2-5, with 9 bases that match TRBD1. With 1 base clipped from V and 0 bases from J, the junction kept 1 base outside the gene matches. The length of the CDR3 is 15 residues. Looked up from germline, CDR1 is SGHDT and CDR2 is YYEEEE. The CDR3 is CASSLWDRDQETQYF. For the CDR3, the DNA is TGTGCCAGCAGCTTGTGGGACAGGGACCAAGAGACCCAGTACTTC.

The rearrangement links TRBV7-9 to TRBJ1-2, with D uncertain. V lost 3 bases and J lost 1, with 12 bases in between. Germline loops: CDR1 SEHNR, CDR2 FQNEAQ (reference sequence). The CDR3 contains 15 residues. The CDR3 region has the DNA TGTGCCAGCAGCTTTGGGAGGATGGGTAACTATGGCTACACCTTC. Its translation is CASSFGRMGNYGYTF. Using reference TRBV7-9 and TRBJ1-2 for the parts outside the CDR3, the full variable domain is DTGVSQNPRHKITKRGQNVTFRCDPISEHNRLYWYRQTLGQGPEFLTYFQNEAQLEKSRLLSDRFSAERPKGSFSTLEIQRTEQGDSAMYLCASSFGRMGNYGYTFGSGTRLTVV.

The rearrangement joins TRBV2 to TRBJ2-5, with D perhaps matching TRBD2 (6 bases). Trimming took 7 bases from V and 5 from J, leaving 17 bases between them. Looked up from germline, CDR1 is SNHLY and CDR2 is FYNNEI. The CDR3 contains 14 residues. The CDR3 nucleotides are TGTGCCAGCATGAGAGGGACCAGCGGGGAGACCCAGTACTTC. Translated, it gives CASMRGTSGETQYF.

This clone was seen more than once but under ten times. This chain connects TRBV30 to TRBJ1-1; TRBD1 is a possible D gene (5 bases). Trimming took 5 bases from V and 10 from J, leaving 14 bases between them. This CDR3 is built from 11 residues. Looked up from germline, CDR1 is GTSNPN and CDR2 is SVGIG (reference sequence). The CDR3 coding sequence is TGTGCCTGGTCCTCCGGGGGTGGAGCTTTCTTT. Encoded protein: CAWSSGGGAFF.

V usage is TRBV7-6 and J usage is TRBJ2-7; 10 bases line up with TRBD1. CDR3 size: 15 residues. The V gene end was trimmed by 1 base and the J gene end by 5 bases; junction bases not matched to a gene: 5. Germline V gene sequence: CDR1 SGHVS, CDR2 FNYEAQ. The CDR3 spells CASSLGDRGGHEQYF. CDR3 bases: TGTGCCAGCAGCTTAGGGGACAGGGGCGGCCACGAGCAGTACTTC.

This chain uses TRBV27 with TRBJ2-7; a possible D gene is TRBD2 (6 bases). V shed 0 bases and J shed 4 bases, with 16 bases lying between them. This CDR3 contains 16 residues. The germline CDR1 and CDR2 sequences are MNHEY and SMNVEV (reference sequence). The CDR3: CASSLSSAGLKYEQYF. DNA of the CDR3: TGTGCCAGCAGTTTATCCTCGGCGGGGTTGAAGTACGAGCAGTACTTC.

V gene TRBV9 combines with J gene TRBJ1-1; D is ambiguous. V was cut by 2 bases and J by 1 base, with 12 bases left in between. Germline CDR1 is SGDLS and CDR2 is YYNGEE. This CDR3 has 15 amino acids. The DNA for the CDR3 is TGTGCCAGCAGCGTCGCCGGGATAACGAACACTGAAGCTTTCTTT. The encoded protein is CASSVAGITNTEAFF.

CDR3 sequence (DNA): TGTGCCAGCAGTTACTCGGGACAACTATACGAGCAGTACTTC. It is translated as CASSYSGQLYEQYF. The chain recombines TRBV6-5 with TRBJ2-7; TRBD1 is a possible D gene (6 bases). CDR3 size: 14 residues. The V gene's germline CDR1 is MNHEY and CDR2 SVGAGI. Deletions cut 0 bases from V and 4 bases from J, with 10 bases between.

The chain uses TRBV5-8 and TRBJ1-4; D not certain. This CDR3 has 12 residues. Germline-derived CDR1 and CDR2 are SGHTS and YDEGEE. V was pared by 4 bases and J by 8 bases, with 9 bases between. Written as DNA, the CDR3 is TGTGCCAGCAGCGCCATGGGCGAAAAACTGTTTTTT. Protein product: CASSAMGEKLFF.

The chain carries TRBV29-1 and TRBJ2-7, with TRBD1 matching 9 bases. This CDR3 region has 13 residues. The germline V gene encodes CDR1 SQVTM and CDR2 ANQGSEA. The V gene end was trimmed by 4 bases and the J gene end by 1 base; junction bases not matched to a gene: 2. The DNA for the CDR3 is TGCAGCGTTGGACAGGGGGAATCCTACGAGCAGTACTTC. Its protein is CSVGQGESYEQYF.

The genes are TRBV6-1 and TRBJ2-5, with D perhaps matching TRBD1 (6 bases). This CDR3 is 16 amino acids long. Germline values: CDR1 MNHNS, CDR2 SASEGT. The V gene lost 8 bases and the J gene lost 4 bases, with 23 bases spanning the gap. The chain's CDR3 is CASGEVGTPLGETQYF. The CDR3 DNA reads as TGTGCCAGCGGCGAAGTCGGGACACCCTTGGGAGAGACCCAGTACTTC.

This clone has only a few counts. Here the CDR3 DNA reads TGTGCCAGTAGTCAGGCAGGGTCTTACGAGCAGTACTTC. Its protein product is CASSQAGSYEQYF. J is TRBJ2-7 and V is TRBV19, with D tentatively TRBD1 (5 bases). CDR3 size: 13 residues. Germline V gene lookup returns CDR1 LNHDA and CDR2 SQIVND (reference sequence). Trimming shortened V by 5 bases and J by 4 bases, and 12 bases separated the two germline ends.

This chain joins TRBV27 and TRBJ2-5; 12 bases are a match to TRBD2. The germline V gene has CDR1 MNHEY and CDR2 SMNVEV (reference sequence). The CDR3 consists of 15 residues. J gave up 4 bases and V 5 bases, and 5 bases lay outside the gene matches. CDR3 amino acids: CASSPLAGGGETQYF. CDR3 in DNA: TGTGCCAGCAGTCCACTAGCGGGGGGTGGAGAGACCCAGTACTTC.